This T cell receptor beta chain stems from a study of regulatory T cells in long-lasting Graves disease. Sequencing libraries for TCR beta were prepared with iRepertoire HTBI primers and Arm-PCR of CDR3 regions. TCRdb re-called the multiplex PCR reads with MiXCR, one entry per CDR3 protein. Of some 490,000 distinct CDR3 sequences in the sample, 9.5% to 15% were seen once. Noted time point: newly diagnosed GD, antithyroid drugs for less than 3 months. RNA from PBMCs was the source of the TCR library. Separately, the same data were catalogued under a study of T cells in Graves' hyperthyroidism and ophthalmopathy. This second report adds: When ophthalmopathy did not progress within 18 months, Graves' hyperthyroidism was considered stable. The TCR CDR3 was amplified in a first-round RT-PCR using the HTBI primer set.

The sequencing used peripheral blood mononuclear cells (PBMCs), collected at new diagnosis, from a patient treated with antithyroid drugs. The receptor was isolated from a woman in her twenties or thirties with Graves disease.

CDR3 region: CASSQDRPGYGNTIYF. The DNA for the CDR3 is TGTGCCAGCAGCCAAGACCGCCCAGGCTACGGAAACACCATATATTTT. V and J are TRBV14 and TRBJ1-3; no reliable D call. CDR3 length equals 16 residues. Per germline, CDR1 SGHDN and CDR2 FVKESK. V lost 0 bases to trimming and J lost 4 bases, with 13 bases between them. The full variable domain, completed using reference TRBV14 and TRBJ1-3, is EAGVTQFPSHSVIEKGQTVTLRCDPISGHDNLYWYRRVMGKEIKFLLHFVKESKQDESGMPNNRFLAERTGGTYSTLKVQPAELEDSGVYFCASSQDRPGYGNTIYFGEGSWLTVV.